This TCR beta chain was sequenced during a study of T-cell memory formation after mild COVID-19. CDR1 is SGHNT, CDR2 YYREEE, per germline (reference sequence). With 4 bases clipped from V and 5 bases from J, the junction kept 9 bases outside the gene matches. CDR3 length equals 16 residues. Study results and caveats: A balance of CD4 and CD8 characterized clones contracting day 15 to 85, whereas later expanders leaned CD4+.

TCRdb passed the 5' RACE reads through MiXCR, listing each CDR3 protein once. The data hold 400,000 to 500,000 distinct CDR3 sequences, with 15% to 20% observed a single time. With regard to this clonotype: Antigen unknown.

This clonotype was sampled from a young man who had mild COVID-19 (a few samples of this study predate the infection). Cell type and time point are not known. This chain joins TRBV5-4 and TRBJ2-5; 12 bases are shared with TRBD2. Sequencing was done on a sample of PBMCs or a T cell subset sorted from them (not recorded which). The CDR3 sequence: CASSKAGLAGKETQYF. The CDR3 region has the DNA TGTGCCAGCAGCAAGGCGGGACTAGCGGGCAAGGAGACCCAGTACTTC.